This TCR beta chain was recorded in a study of cytomegalovirus exposure and HLA in healthy donors. This clone was seen only a few times. PCR primers comprised 60 Vbeta and 13 Jbeta primers. Clones were sequenced by immunoSEQ multiplex PCR, and TCRdb holds only the in-frame ones, with some missing. Among some 100,000 clones listed, about 79% were seen once. The CDR3 runs to 15 residues. Germline V gene lookup returns CDR1 SNHLY and CDR2 FYNNEI. Trimming at V came to 7 bases and at J to 6 bases, leaving 9 bases not matched to a gene. The origin of this receptor is a human donor in good health. Sequencing was performed on PBMCs. This rearrangement joins TRBV2 to TRBJ1-5, with TRBD1 matching over 10 bases. The CDR3 here is CASKTDRGRSQPQHF. CDR3 nucleotides: TGTGCCAGCAAAACTGACAGGGGGCGAAGTCAGCCCCAGCATTTT.